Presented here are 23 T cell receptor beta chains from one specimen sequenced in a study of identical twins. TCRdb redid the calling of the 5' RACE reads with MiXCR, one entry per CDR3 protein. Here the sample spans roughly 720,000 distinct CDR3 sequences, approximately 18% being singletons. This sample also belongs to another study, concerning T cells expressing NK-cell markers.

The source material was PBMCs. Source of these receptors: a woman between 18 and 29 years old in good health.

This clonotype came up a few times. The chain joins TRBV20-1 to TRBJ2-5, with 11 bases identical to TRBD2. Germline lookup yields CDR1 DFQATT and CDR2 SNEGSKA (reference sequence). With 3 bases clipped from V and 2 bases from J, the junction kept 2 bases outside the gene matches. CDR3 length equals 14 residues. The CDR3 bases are TGCAGTGCTAGGAGACTAGCGGGGCAAGAGACCCAGTACTTC. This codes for CSARRLAGQETQYF.

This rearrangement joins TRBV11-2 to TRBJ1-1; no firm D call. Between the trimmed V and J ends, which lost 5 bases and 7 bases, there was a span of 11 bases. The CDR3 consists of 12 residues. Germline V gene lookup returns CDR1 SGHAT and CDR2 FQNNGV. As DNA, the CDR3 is TGTGCCAGCAGCCCGGGTTATCTTGAAGCTTTCTTT. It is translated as CASSPGYLEAFF.

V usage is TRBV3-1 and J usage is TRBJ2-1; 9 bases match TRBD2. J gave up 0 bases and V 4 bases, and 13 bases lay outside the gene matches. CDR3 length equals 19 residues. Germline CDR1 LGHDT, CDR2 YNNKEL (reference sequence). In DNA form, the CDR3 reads TGTGCCAGCAGCCCTTTGGCGCCTAGCGGGATCAGCTCCTACAATGAGCAGTTCTTC. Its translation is CASSPLAPSGISSYNEQFF.

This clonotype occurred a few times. The CDR3: CASRPDTSGNTIYF. DNA of the CDR3: TGTGCCAGCAGGCCCGATACCTCTGGAAACACCATATATTTT. This chain uses TRBV7-2 with TRBJ1-3; D is unclear. The germline V gene encodes CDR1 SGHTA and CDR2 FQGNSA. V was pared by 6 bases and J by 0 bases, with 9 bases between. CDR3 length equals 14 residues. Variable domain in full (rest from reference TRBV7-2 and TRBJ1-3): GAGVSQSPSNKVTEKGKDVELRCDPISGHTALYWYRQSLGQGLEFLIYFQGNSAPDKSGLPSDRFSAERTGGSVSTLTIQRTQQEDSAVYLCASRPDTSGNTIYFGEGSWLTVV.

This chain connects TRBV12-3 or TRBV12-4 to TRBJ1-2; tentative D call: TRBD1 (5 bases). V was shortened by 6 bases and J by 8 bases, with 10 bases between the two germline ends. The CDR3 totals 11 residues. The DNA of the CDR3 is TGTGCCAGCAGGAGGGGTCGGGGCTACACCTTC. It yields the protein CASRRGRGYTF.

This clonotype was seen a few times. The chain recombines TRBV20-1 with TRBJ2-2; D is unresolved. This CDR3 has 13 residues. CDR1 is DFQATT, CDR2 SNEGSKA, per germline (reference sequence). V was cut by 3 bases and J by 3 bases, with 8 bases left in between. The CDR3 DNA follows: TGCAGTGCTAGTTTTGGGGACACCGGGGAGCTGTTTTTT. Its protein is CSASFGDTGELFF.

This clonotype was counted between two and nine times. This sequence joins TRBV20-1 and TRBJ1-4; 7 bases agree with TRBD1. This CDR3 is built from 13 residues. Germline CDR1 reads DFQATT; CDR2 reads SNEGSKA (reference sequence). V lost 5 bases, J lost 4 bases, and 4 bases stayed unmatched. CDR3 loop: CSAQTGFNEKLFF. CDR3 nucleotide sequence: TGCAGTGCTCAGACAGGGTTTAATGAAAAACTGTTTTTT.

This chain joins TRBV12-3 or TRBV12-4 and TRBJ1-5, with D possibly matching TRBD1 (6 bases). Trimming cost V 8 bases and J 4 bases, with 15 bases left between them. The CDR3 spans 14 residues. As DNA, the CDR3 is TGTGCCAGCCGGAAGGGGGTGGGAAATCAGCCCCAGCATTTT. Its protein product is CASRKGVGNQPQHF.

CDR3 loop: CASSYRANTDTQYF. The CDR3 DNA reads TGTGCCAGCAGTTACCGAGCAAATACAGATACGCAGTATTTT. The chain couples TRBV6-5 to TRBJ2-3; D not resolved. Trimming took off 2 bases at V and 3 bases at J, with 9 bases between the two ends. The germline gives CDR1 MNHEY, CDR2 SVGAGI. This CDR3 is built from 14 residues.

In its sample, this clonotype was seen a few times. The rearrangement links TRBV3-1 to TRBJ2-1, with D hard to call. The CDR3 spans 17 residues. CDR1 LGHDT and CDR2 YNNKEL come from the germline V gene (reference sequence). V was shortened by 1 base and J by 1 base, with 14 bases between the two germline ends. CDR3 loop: CASSQGLAPLSYNEQFF. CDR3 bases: TGTGCCAGCAGCCAAGGTCTCGCACCACTATCCTACAATGAGCAGTTCTTC.

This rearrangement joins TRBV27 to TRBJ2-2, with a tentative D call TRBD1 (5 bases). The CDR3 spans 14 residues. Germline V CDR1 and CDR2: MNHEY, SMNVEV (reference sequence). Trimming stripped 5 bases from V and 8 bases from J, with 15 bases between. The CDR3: CASSQGFSSGELFF. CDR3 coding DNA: TGTGCCAGCAGTCAGGGATTCTCTTCAGGGGAGCTGTTTTTT.

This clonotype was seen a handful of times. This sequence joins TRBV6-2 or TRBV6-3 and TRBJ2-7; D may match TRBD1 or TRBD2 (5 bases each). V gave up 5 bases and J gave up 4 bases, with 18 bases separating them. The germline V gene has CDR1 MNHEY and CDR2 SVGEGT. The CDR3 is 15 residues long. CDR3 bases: TGTGCCAGCAGTCAAGAAATGGCCGAGGGGTACGAGCAGTACTTC. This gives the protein CASSQEMAEGYEQYF.

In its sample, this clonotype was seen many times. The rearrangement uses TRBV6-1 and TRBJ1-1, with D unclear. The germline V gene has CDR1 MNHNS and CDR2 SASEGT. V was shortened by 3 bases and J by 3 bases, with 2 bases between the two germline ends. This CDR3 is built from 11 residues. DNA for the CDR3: TGTGCCAGCAGTGACTACACTGAAGCTTTCTTT. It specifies CASSDYTEAFF.

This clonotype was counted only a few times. CDR3 loop: CASSPGIAGLIEQFF. The CDR3 region has the DNA TGTGCCAGCAGCCCCGGGATAGCGGGATTAATTGAGCAGTTCTTC. The J gene is TRBJ2-1, the V gene TRBV9, with TRBD2 matching 8 bases. The CDR3 covers 15 residues. From germline, CDR1 is SGDLS and CDR2 YYNGEE. Trimming cost V 4 bases and J 9 bases; bases outside gene matches: 12.

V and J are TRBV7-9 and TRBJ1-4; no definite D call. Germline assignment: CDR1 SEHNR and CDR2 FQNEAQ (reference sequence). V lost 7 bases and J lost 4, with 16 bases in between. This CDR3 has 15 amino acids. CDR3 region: CASTKAGRNNEKLFF. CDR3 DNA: TGTGCCAGCACGAAGGCAGGACGAAATAATGAAAAACTGTTTTTT.

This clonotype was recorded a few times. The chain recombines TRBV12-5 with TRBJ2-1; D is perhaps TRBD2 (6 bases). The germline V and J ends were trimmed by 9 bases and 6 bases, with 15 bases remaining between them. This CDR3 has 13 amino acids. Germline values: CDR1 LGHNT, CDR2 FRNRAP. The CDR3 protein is CASRLDFTNEQFF. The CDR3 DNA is TGTGCTAGCCGACTAGACTTTACCAATGAGCAGTTCTTC.

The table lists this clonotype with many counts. CDR3 amino acids: CASSLSTGPREKLFF. For the CDR3, the DNA is TGTGCCAGCAGCTTGTCGACAGGGCCCCGTGAAAAACTGTTTTTT. V is TRBV7-9 and J is TRBJ1-4; 7 positions match TRBD1. CDR3 size: 15 residues. The V gene's germline CDR1 is SEHNR and CDR2 FQNEAQ (reference sequence). V dropped 3 bases and J dropped 7; count of bases not matched to a gene: 8. Full variable domain (rest looked up from reference TRBV7-9 and TRBJ1-4): DTGVSQNPRHKITKRGQNVTFRCDPISEHNRLYWYRQTLGQGPEFLTYFQNEAQLEKSRLLSDRFSAERPKGSFSTLEIQRTEQGDSAMYLCASSLSTGPREKLFFGSGTQLSVL.

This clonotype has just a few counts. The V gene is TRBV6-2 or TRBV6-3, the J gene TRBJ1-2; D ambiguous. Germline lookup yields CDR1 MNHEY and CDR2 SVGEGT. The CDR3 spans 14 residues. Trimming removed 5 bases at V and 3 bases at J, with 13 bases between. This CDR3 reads CASSNGRPDYGYTF. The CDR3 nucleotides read TGTGCCAGCAGTAACGGCCGACCAGACTATGGCTACACCTTC.

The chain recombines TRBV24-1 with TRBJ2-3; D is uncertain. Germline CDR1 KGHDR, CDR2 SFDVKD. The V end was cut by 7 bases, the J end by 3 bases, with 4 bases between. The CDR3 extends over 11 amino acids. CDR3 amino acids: CATRLTDTQYF. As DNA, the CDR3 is TGTGCCACCAGATTAACAGATACGCAGTATTTT.

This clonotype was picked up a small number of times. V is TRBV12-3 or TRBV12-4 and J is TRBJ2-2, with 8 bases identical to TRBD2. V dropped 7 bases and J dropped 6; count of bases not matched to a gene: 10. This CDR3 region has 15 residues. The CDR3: CASTPGGGMSGELFF. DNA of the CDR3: TGTGCCAGCACCCCCGGGGGGGGCATGTCCGGGGAGCTGTTTTTT.

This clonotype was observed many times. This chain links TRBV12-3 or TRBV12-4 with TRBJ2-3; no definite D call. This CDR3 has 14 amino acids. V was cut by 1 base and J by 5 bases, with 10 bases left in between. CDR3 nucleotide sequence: TGTGCCAGCAGTTTAGGGGGATTGCGAGATACGCAGTATTTT. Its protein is CASSLGGLRDTQYF.

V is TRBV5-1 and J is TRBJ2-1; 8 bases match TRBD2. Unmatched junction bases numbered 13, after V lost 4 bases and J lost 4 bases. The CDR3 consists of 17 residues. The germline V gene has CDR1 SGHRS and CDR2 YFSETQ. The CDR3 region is CASSARLARSLYNEQFF. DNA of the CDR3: TGCGCCAGCAGCGCCCGACTAGCGAGATCCTTATACAATGAGCAGTTCTTC.

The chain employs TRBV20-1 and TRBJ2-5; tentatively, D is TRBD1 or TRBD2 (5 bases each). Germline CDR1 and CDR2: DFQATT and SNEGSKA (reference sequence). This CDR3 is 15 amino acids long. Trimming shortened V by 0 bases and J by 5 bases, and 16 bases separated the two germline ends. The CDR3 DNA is TGCAGTGCTAGAGATGGGACCCTCATGGGCGAGACCCAGTACTTC. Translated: CSARDGTLMGETQYF.